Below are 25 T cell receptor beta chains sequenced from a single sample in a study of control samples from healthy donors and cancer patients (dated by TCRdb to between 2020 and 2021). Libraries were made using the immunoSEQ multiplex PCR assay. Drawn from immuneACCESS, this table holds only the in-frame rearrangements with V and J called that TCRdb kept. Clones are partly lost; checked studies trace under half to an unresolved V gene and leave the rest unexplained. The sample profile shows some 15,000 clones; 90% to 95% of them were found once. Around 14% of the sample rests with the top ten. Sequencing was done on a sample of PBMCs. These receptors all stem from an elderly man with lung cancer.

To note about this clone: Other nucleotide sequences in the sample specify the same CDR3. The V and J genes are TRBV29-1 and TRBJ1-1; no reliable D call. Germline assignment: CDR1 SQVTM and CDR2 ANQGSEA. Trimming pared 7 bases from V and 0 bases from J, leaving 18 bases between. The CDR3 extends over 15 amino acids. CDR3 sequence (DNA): TGCAGCGCCTCCTCGGGCTGGGCGATGAACACTGAAGCTTTCTTT. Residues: CSASSGWAMNTEAFF. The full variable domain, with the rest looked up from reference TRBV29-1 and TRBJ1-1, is SAVISQKPSRDICQRGTSLTIQCQVDSQVTMMFWYRQQPGQSLTLIATANQGSEATYESGFVIDKFPISRPNLTFSTLTVSNMSPEDSSIYLCSASSGWAMNTEAFFGQGTRLTVV.

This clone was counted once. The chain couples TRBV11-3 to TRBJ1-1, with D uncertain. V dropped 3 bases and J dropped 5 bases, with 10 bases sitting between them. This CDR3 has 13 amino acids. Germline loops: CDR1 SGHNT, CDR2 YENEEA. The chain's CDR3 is CASSFSRGTEAFF. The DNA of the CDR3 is TGTGCCAGCAGCTTCTCCCGGGGTACTGAAGCTTTCTTT. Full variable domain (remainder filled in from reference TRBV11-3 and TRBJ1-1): EAGVVQSPRYKIIEKKQPVAFWCNPISGHNTLYWYLQNLGQGPELLIRYENEEAVDDSQLPKDRFSAERLKGVDSTLKIQPAELGDSAVYLCASSFSRGTEAFFGQGTRLTVV.

CDR3: CATSIGQNTGELFF. As DNA, the CDR3 is TGTGCCACCAGCATCGGTCAGAACACCGGGGAGCTGTTTTTT. The rearrangement links TRBV15 to TRBJ2-2, with D unresolved. The CDR3 is 14 residues long. CDR1 and CDR2 from the germline V gene are LNHNV and YYDKDF (reference sequence). The V end lost 4 bases, the J end lost 1 base, and 7 bases lay between the germline ends.

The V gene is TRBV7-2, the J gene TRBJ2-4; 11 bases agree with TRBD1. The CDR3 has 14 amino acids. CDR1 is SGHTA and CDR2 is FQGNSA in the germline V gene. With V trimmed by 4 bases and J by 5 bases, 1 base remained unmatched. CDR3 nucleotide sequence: TGTGCCAGCAGCTCGGGACAGGGGGAAAACATTCAGTACTTC. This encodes CASSSGQGENIQYF.

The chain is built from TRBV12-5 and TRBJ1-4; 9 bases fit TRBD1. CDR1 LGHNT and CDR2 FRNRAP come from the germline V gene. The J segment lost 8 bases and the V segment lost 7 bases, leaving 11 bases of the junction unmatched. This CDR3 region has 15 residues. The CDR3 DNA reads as TGTGCTAGTGCTCCCCCCCTTGGGACAGGGGAAAAACTGTTTTTT. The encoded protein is CASAPPLGTGEKLFF.

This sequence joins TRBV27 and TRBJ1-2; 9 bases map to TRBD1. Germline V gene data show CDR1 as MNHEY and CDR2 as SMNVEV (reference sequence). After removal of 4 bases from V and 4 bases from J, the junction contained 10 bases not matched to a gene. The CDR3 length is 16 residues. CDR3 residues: CASSSPPGQGGYGYTF. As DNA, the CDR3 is TGTGCCAGCAGTTCCCCCCCGGGACAGGGTGGCTATGGCTACACCTTC.

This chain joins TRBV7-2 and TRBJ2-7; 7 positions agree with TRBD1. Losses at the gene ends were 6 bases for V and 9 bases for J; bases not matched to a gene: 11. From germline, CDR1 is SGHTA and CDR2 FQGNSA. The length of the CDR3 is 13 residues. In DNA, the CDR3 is TGTGCCAGCAGTCTCAACCACAGGGGCAGGCAGTACGTC. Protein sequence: CASSLNHRGRQYV.

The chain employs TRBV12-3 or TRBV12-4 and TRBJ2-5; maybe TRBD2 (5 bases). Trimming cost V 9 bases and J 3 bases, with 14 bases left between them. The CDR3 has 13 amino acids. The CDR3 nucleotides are TGTGCCAGTCAAGGGCGGGCCAAAGAGACCCAGTACTTC. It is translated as CASQGRAKETQYF.

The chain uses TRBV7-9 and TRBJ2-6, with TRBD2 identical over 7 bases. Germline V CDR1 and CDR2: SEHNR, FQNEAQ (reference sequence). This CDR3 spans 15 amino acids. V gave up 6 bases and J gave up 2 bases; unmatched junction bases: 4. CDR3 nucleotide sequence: TGTGCCAGCAGTCAGGCGGGGGCTGGGGCCAACGTCCTGACTTTC. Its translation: CASSQAGAGANVLTF.

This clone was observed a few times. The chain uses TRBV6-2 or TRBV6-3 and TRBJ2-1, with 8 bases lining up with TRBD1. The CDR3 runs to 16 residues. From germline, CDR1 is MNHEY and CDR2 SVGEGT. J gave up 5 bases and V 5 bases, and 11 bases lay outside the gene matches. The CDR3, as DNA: TGTGCCAGCAGTCCCCTCCAGGGGGCGGAGGACAATGAGCAGTTCTTC. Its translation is CASSPLQGAEDNEQFF.

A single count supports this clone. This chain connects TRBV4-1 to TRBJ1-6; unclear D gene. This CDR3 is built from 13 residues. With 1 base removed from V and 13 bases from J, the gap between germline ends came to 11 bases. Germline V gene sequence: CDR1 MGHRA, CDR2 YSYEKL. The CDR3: CASSQGNGAPLHF. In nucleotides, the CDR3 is TGCGCCAGCAGCCAAGGCAATGGAGCGCCCCTCCACTTT.

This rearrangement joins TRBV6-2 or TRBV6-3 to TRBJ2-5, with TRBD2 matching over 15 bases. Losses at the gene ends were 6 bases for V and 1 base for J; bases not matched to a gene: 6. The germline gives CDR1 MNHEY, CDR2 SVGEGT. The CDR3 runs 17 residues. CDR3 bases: TGTGCCAGCAGCCGTGGGACTAGCGGGGGGACCCAAGAGACCCAGTACTTC. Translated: CASSRGTSGGTQETQYF.

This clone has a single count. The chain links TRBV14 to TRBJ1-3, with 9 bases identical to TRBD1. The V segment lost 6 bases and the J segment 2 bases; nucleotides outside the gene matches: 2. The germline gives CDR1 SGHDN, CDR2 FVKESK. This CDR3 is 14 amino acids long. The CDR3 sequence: CASRRTGAGNTIYF. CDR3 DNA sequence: TGTGCCAGCAGGAGGACAGGGGCTGGAAACACCATATATTTT.

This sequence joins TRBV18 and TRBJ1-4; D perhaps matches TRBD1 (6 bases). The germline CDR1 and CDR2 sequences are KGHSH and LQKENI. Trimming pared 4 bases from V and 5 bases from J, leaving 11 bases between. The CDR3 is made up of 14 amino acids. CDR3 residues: CASSHREGNEKLFF. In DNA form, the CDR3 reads TGTGCCAGCTCACACAGGGAAGGGAATGAAAAACTGTTTTTT.

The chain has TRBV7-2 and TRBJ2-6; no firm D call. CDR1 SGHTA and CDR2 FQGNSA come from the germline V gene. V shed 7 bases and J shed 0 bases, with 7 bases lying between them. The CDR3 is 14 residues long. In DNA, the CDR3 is TGTGCCAGCATCCCGGGCTCTGGGGCCAACGTCCTGACTTTC. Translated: CASIPGSGANVLTF.

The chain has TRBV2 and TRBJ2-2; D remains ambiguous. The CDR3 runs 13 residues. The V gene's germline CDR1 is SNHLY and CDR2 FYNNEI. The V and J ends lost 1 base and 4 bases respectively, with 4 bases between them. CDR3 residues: CASSEGGTGELFF. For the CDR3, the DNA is TGTGCCAGCAGTGAAGGCGGCACCGGGGAGCTGTTTTTT.

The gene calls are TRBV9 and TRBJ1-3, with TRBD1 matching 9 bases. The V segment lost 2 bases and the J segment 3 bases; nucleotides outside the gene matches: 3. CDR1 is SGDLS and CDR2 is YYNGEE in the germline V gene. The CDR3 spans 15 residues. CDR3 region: CASSVHRGLGNTIYF. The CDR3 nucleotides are TGTGCCAGCAGCGTTCACAGGGGGCTTGGAAACACCATATATTTT.

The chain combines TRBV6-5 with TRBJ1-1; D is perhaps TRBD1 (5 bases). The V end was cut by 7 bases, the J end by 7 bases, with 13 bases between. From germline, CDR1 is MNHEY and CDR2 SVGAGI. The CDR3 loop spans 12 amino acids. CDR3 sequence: CASTRGQGEAFF. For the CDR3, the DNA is TGTGCCAGCACGAGAGGGCAGGGTGAAGCTTTCTTT.

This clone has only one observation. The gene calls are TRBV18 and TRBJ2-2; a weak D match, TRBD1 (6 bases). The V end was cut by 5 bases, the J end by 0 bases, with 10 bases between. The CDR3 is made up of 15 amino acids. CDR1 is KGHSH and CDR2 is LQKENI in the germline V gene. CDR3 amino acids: CASSNGQSNTGELFF. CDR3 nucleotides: TGTGCCAGCTCAAACGGACAGTCGAACACCGGGGAGCTGTTTTTT.

The CDR3: CASSARTAYEQYV. CDR3 sequence (DNA): TGTGCCAGCAGCGCCAGGACAGCCTACGAGCAGTACGTC. The rearrangement uses TRBV2 and TRBJ2-7, with D perhaps TRBD1 (6 bases). Germline-derived CDR1 and CDR2 are SNHLY and FYNNEI. The CDR3 runs 13 residues. Trimming stripped 6 bases from V and 2 bases from J, with 11 bases between.

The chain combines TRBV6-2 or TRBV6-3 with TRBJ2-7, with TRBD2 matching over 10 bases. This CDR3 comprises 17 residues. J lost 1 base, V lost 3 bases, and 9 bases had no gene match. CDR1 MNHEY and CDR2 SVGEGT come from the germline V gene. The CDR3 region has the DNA TGTGCCAGCAGTTATGCAGCGGGGGGGCCTCGATCCTACGAGCAGTACTTC. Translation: CASSYAAGGPRSYEQYF.

DNA of the CDR3: TGCGCCAGCAGCCAAGGGAATTCCTATAGCAATCAGCCCCAGCATTTT. Amino acids: CASSQGNSYSNQPQHF. This chain uses TRBV4-1 with TRBJ1-5; D gene ambiguous. V was pared by 1 base and J by 0 bases, with 10 bases between. CDR3 length: 16 amino acids. CDR1 is MGHRA, CDR2 YSYEKL, per germline.

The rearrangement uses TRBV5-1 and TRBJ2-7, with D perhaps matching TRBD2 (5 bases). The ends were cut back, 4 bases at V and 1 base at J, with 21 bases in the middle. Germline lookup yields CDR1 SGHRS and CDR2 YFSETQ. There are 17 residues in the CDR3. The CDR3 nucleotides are TGCGCCAGCAGCCCCGGAGGAAGCAGGAGCCCTTCCTACGAGCAGTACTTC. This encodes CASSPGGSRSPSYEQYF. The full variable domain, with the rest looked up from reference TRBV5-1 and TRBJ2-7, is KAGVTQTPRYLIKTRGQQVTLSCSPISGHRSVSWYQQTPGQGLQFLFEYFSETQRNKGNFPGRFSGRQFSNSRSEMNVSTLELGDSALYLCASSPGGSRSPSYEQYFGPGTRLTVT.

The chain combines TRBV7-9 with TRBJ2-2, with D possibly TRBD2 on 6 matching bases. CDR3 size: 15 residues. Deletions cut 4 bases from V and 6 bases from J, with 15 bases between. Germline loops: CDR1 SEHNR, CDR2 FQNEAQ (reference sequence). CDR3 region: CASSSPGDRAGELFF. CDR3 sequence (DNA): TGTGCCAGCAGCTCCCCGGGGGATCGGGCCGGGGAGCTGTTTTTT.

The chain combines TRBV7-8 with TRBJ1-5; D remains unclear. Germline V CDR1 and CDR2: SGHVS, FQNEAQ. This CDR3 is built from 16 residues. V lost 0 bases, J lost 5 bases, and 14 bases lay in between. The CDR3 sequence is CASSLASGGQYQPQHF. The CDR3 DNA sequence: TGTGCCAGCAGCTTAGCATCAGGAGGGCAGTATCAGCCCCAGCATTTT.